What follows is one TCR beta chain and its context. Its antigen remains unidentified. This entry comes from a study of cytomegalovirus exposure and HLA in healthy donors. As for the study in general: HLA-typed donors were the source of approximately 85 million unique TCRs held in an early data release. Study-wide results and caveats: Looking again later, the authors saw that most CMV-associated TCR beta chains seemed HLA-restricted. A later analysis by the authors found several of the most significant clusters apparently linked to common viral pathogens.

Germline V gene lookup returns CDR1 SGHTA and CDR2 FQGNSA. The CDR3 totals 15 residues. V gave up 5 bases and J gave up 5 bases; unmatched junction bases: 8. Researchers ran the PCR with 60 Vbeta and 13 Jbeta primers. The method was immunoSEQ multiplex PCR; TCRdb's version includes in-frame clones alone and lacks a portion of them. The profile shows some 130,000 clones, approximately 77% of them singletons. Unrecorded immune exposures were likely, despite nominal health at sampling. Input material: PBMCs. The chain is built from TRBV7-2 and TRBJ2-5; TRBD1 aligns across 10 bases. The receptor was isolated from a man younger than 40 in good health and CMV-seronegative. The CDR3 DNA sequence: TGTGCCAGCAGCCCCCGACAGGGGGCTTGGGAGACCCAGTACTTC. Translation gives CASSPRQGAWETQYF.